This T cell receptor (beta chain) was obtained from a study of blood T cell repertoires in COVID-19. Study-wide context: Nucleic acid was either cDNA or gDNA, and it came from T cells, B-cell-depleted T cells, or PBMCs.

Per the authors' pipeline: Reference gene primer amplification yielded estimated nucleated cell counts. Profiled with immunoSEQ multiplex PCR; TCRdb holds only in-frame clones, not every one. For V, J and clone size, that table is used; D and trimming come from the DNA. The sample holds about 33,000 clones, roughly 88% seen once. CDR1 and CDR2 (germline): MNHEY, SVGEGT. The trim removed 4 bases at V and 1 base at J, leaving 9 bases unmatched. The CDR3 is 16 residues long. This receptor was obtained from a human donor in a cohort sampled during active COVID-19. Input material: peripheral blood. This chain links TRBV6-2 or TRBV6-3 with TRBJ2-5; the match to TRBD2 covers 7 bases. The CDR3 nucleotides read TGTGCCAGCAGTTCCGGGCTAGCGGCGCCCCAAGAGACCCAGTACTTC. It translates to CASSSGLAAPQETQYF.